Below are 21 T cell receptor beta chains sequenced from a single sample in a study of T-cell memory formation after mild COVID-19. TCRdb recomputed calls from the 5' RACE reads with MiXCR, one row per CDR3 protein. Here the sample spans roughly 280,000 distinct CDR3 sequences, approximately 8.4% being singletons. The sequenced material came from PBMCs or a T cell subset sorted from them (not recorded which). Source of these receptors: a man aged 18 to 30 who had mild COVID-19 (a few samples of this study predate the infection). Cell type and time point are not known.

The chain carries TRBV2 and TRBJ2-1; the match to TRBD1 covers 7 bases. The CDR3 sequence is 13 residues long. Trimming at V came to 7 bases and at J to 16 bases, leaving 16 bases not matched to a gene. Germline assignment: CDR1 SNHLY and CDR2 FYNNEI. The CDR3 here is CASNGQERGMSFF. The CDR3 region has the DNA TGTGCCAGCAACGGACAGGAAAGGGGAATGAGTTTCTTC.

This sequence joins TRBV7-6 and TRBJ2-7, with 7 positions matching TRBD1. The J segment lost 6 bases and the V segment lost 1 base, leaving 12 bases of the junction unmatched. CDR1 SGHVS and CDR2 FNYEAQ come from the germline V gene. The CDR3 contains 16 residues. CDR3 protein: CASSLGPGQSPSEQYF. The DNA for the CDR3 is TGTGCCAGCAGCTTAGGGCCGGGACAGAGCCCCTCCGAGCAGTACTTC. Full variable domain (remainder filled in from reference TRBV7-6 and TRBJ2-7): GAGVSQSPRYKVTKRGQDVALRCDPISGHVSLYWYRQALGQGPEFLTYFNYEAQQDKSGLPNDRFSAERPEGSISTLTIQRTEQRDSAMYRCASSLGPGQSPSEQYFGPGTRLTVT.

This clonotype came up many times. V gene TRBV18 combines with J gene TRBJ2-4, with D perhaps matching TRBD1 or TRBD2 (6 bases each). Germline assignment: CDR1 KGHSH and CDR2 LQKENI. Trimming cost V 3 bases and J 2 bases, with 17 bases left between them. This CDR3 is built from 17 residues. The CDR3 DNA reads as TGTGCCAGCTCACCCCTGGGGGGCGGCGTCTCCAAAAACATTCAGTACTTC. Translation: CASSPLGGGVSKNIQYF.

The chain uses TRBV7-9 and TRBJ1-2; maybe TRBD1 (6 bases). This CDR3 is built from 14 residues. Germline V gene sequence: CDR1 SEHNR, CDR2 FQNEAQ (reference sequence). The V end lost 5 bases, the J end lost 12 bases, and 22 bases lay between the germline ends. CDR3 in DNA: TGTGCCAGCAGCCTCCCTTGGGACAATGTAGGCCACACCTTC. Protein product: CASSLPWDNVGHTF.

The sample holds many counts of this clonotype. The rearrangement joins TRBV4-1 to TRBJ2-3; no clear D gene. CDR1 and CDR2 from the germline V gene are MGHRA and YSYEKL. The ends were cut back, 1 base at V and 5 bases at J, with 7 bases in the middle. The CDR3 has 13 residues. The CDR3, as DNA: TGCGCCAGCAGCCAAGTGGTGGGAGATACGCAGTATTTT. It codes for CASSQVVGDTQYF.

J is TRBJ2-5 and V is TRBV7-2, with D perhaps matching TRBD2 (5 bases). In germline, CDR1 is SGHTA, CDR2 FQGNSA. CDR3 length equals 14 residues. Deletions cut 4 bases from V and 1 base from J, with 10 bases between. CDR3 loop: CASSSSKFQETQYF. The CDR3 nucleotides are TGTGCCAGCAGCTCTAGCAAGTTCCAAGAGACCCAGTACTTC. The entire variable domain, with the rest obtained from reference TRBV7-2 and TRBJ2-5, is as follows: GAGVSQSPSNKVTEKGKDVELRCDPISGHTALYWYRQSLGQGLEFLIYFQGNSAPDKSGLPSDRFSAERTGGSVSTLTIQRTQQEDSAVYLCASSSSKFQETQYFGPGTRLLVL.

This clonotype was seen only a few times. The genes are TRBV3-1 and TRBJ1-1; D is perhaps TRBD1 (6 bases). V was cut by 7 bases and J by 3 bases, with 12 bases left in between. Germline CDR1 LGHDT, CDR2 YNNKEL (reference sequence). The CDR3 sequence is 13 residues long. The CDR3 DNA is TGTGCCAGCACCACAGGGCCTCACACTGAAGCTTTCTTT. Its protein product is CASTTGPHTEAFF.

This clonotype was seen a few times. The CDR3 coding sequence is TGTGCCAGTATGAAGGGGGGGTCCTACAATGAGCAGTTCTTC. It codes for CASMKGGSYNEQFF. V is TRBV9 and J is TRBJ2-1; perhaps TRBD2 as D (7 bases). The CDR3 has 14 residues. With 8 bases removed from V and 1 base from J, the gap between germline ends came to 13 bases. Germline values: CDR1 SGDLS, CDR2 YYNGEE. Filled out from reference TRBV9 and TRBJ2-1, the complete variable domain reads DSGVTQTPKHLITATGQRVTLRCSPRSGDLSVYWYQQSLDQGLQFLIQYYNGEERAKGNILERFSAQQFPDLHSELNLSSLELGDSALYFCASMKGGSYNEQFFGPGTRLTVL.

The sample holds a few counts of this clonotype. J is TRBJ2-4 and V is TRBV5-4, with 8 bases fitting TRBD2. Unmatched junction bases numbered 4, after V lost 0 bases and J lost 2 bases. Germline V gene sequence: CDR1 SGHNT, CDR2 YYREEE (reference sequence). The CDR3 length is 16 residues. CDR3 sequence reads: CASSLEVAGTKNIQYF. The CDR3 DNA is TGTGCCAGCAGCTTGGAGGTAGCGGGGACCAAAAACATTCAGTACTTC. The full variable domain, with the rest looked up from reference TRBV5-4 and TRBJ2-4, is ETGVTQSPTHLIKTRGQQVTLRCSSQSGHNTVSWYQQALGQGPQFIFQYYREEENGRGNFPPRFSGLQFPNYSSELNVNALELDDSALYLCASSLEVAGTKNIQYFGAGTRLSVL.

The J gene is TRBJ2-5, the V gene TRBV12-3 or TRBV12-4, with D tentatively TRBD2 (6 bases). The CDR3 runs to 15 residues. With 1 base removed from V and 2 bases from J, the gap between germline ends came to 11 bases. The CDR3 DNA is TGTGCCAGCAGTTTAGGGGCTAGCGTACAAGAGACCCAGTACTTC. It codes for CASSLGASVQETQYF.

This clonotype was observed at least ten times. V is TRBV5-1 and J is TRBJ2-7; 11 bases align to TRBD2. The CDR3 has 15 residues. V lost 0 bases to trimming and J lost 3 bases; unmatched junction nucleotides: 2. CDR1 and CDR2 from the germline V gene are SGHRS and YFSETQ. The CDR3 nucleotides are TGCGCCAGCAGCTTGGCCCTAGCGGGGGGCTACGAGCAGTACTTC. It codes for CASSLALAGGYEQYF.

The chain employs TRBV21-1 and TRBJ2-2; whether TRBD1, the table's D call, matches the DNA was not checked. TRBV21-1 is labeled a pseudogene. The CDR3 is 18 amino acids. CDR3 loop: CASSNLRPGQGHTGELFF. CDR3 nucleotides: TGTGCCAGCAGCAACCTGAGACCGGGACAGGGTCACACCGGGGAGCTGTTTTTT.

The chain joins TRBV29-1 to TRBJ2-7; D is possibly TRBD1 or TRBD2 (6 bases each). V was pared by 6 bases and J by 4 bases, with 16 bases between. Germline CDR1 and CDR2: SQVTM and ANQGSEA. CDR3 length equals 13 residues. Here the CDR3 reads CSVPTGAGYEQYF. CDR3 sequence (DNA): TGCAGCGTACCGACAGGTGCGGGATACGAGCAGTACTTC.

This sequence joins TRBV7-6 and TRBJ2-7, with a weak D call TRBD2 (6 bases). This CDR3 has 15 residues. Trimming took 4 bases from V and 0 from J, leaving 13 bases between them. Germline V CDR1 and CDR2: SGHVS, FNYEAQ. Written as DNA, the CDR3 is TGTGCCAGCAGCTCGGACTATGTGAGCTCCTACGAGCAGTACTTC. It is translated as CASSSDYVSSYEQYF.

This clonotype was observed a handful of times. The chain recombines TRBV18 with TRBJ1-5, with D possibly being TRBD1 (5 bases). The CDR3 totals 15 residues. V was trimmed by 3 bases and J by 2 bases, leaving 11 bases between them. Germline V lookup: CDR1 KGHSH, CDR2 LQKENI. CDR3 coding DNA: TGTGCCAGCTCACCGGGGGGTGGGGGCAATCAGCCCCAGCATTTT. Its protein product is CASSPGGGGNQPQHF.

The V gene is TRBV7-9, the J gene TRBJ2-6, with a tentative D call TRBD1 (5 bases). Germline V gene sequence: CDR1 SEHNR, CDR2 FQNEAQ (reference sequence). The CDR3 has 15 residues. Trimming stripped 5 bases from V and 2 bases from J, with 10 bases between. Written as DNA, the CDR3 is TGTGCCAGCAGCGATCGCAGGGCTGGGGCCAACGTCCTGACTTTC. It is translated as CASSDRRAGANVLTF.

The table lists this clonotype with a few counts. DNA of the CDR3: TGTGCCAGCAGCTCTCCCCGTGGGACAGTCTCCCCTAGGACCGGGGAGCTGTTTTTT. Protein product: CASSSPRGTVSPRTGELFF. The V call is TRBV7-9, the J call TRBJ2-2, with 7 bases fitting TRBD1. CDR3 length equals 19 residues. Losses at the gene ends were 4 bases for V and 5 bases for J; bases not matched to a gene: 19. Per the germline V gene, CDR1 is SEHNR and CDR2 is FQNEAQ (reference sequence). The full variable domain, with the rest looked up from reference TRBV7-9 and TRBJ2-2, is DTGVSQNPRHKITKRGQNVTFRCDPISEHNRLYWYRQTLGQGPEFLTYFQNEAQLEKSRLLSDRFSAERPKGSFSTLEIQRTEQGDSAMYLCASSSPRGTVSPRTGELFFGEGSRLTVL.

There are a few counts of this clonotype. The V call is TRBV7-2, the J call TRBJ2-2; 9 positions agree with TRBD2. CDR3 size: 12 residues. Germline V gene sequence: CDR1 SGHTA, CDR2 FQGNSA. Trimming took 10 bases from V and 13 from J; bases not matched to a gene: 10. The CDR3 loop reads CATRAGGPLLFF. CDR3 nucleotides: TGTGCCACCCGAGCGGGGGGCCCCTTGCTGTTTTTT.

This clonotype has more than one count but fewer than ten. The chain combines TRBV28 with TRBJ2-7, with D unclear. The CDR3 loop spans 16 amino acids. V was cut by 7 bases and J by 3 bases, with 22 bases left in between. In germline, CDR1 is MDHEN, CDR2 SYDVKM. CDR3 bases: TGTGCCAGCAACCGCTTAGGGAATATAGGAATCTACGAGCAGTACGTC. Amino acids: CASNRLGNIGIYEQYV.

This clonotype was detected many times. The chain combines TRBV12-3 or TRBV12-4 with TRBJ2-3, with D possibly TRBD1 on 7 matching bases. This CDR3 region has 13 residues. The ends were cut back, 6 bases at V and 4 bases at J, with 11 bases in the middle. CDR3 in DNA: TGTGCCAGCAGCCCCAGGGGGGCAGATACGCAGTATTTT. It specifies CASSPRGADTQYF.

This clonotype has more than one count but fewer than ten. The chain joins TRBV2 to TRBJ1-1; D gene uncertain. The CDR3 sequence is 13 residues long. Deletions cut 4 bases from V and 4 bases from J, with 10 bases between. Looked up from germline, CDR1 is SNHLY and CDR2 is FYNNEI. Written as DNA, the CDR3 is TGTGCCAGCAGTGGCGTCCCGGGCACTGAAGCTTTCTTT. It specifies CASSGVPGTEAFF.